The 16 T cell receptor beta chains below were found in one sample sequenced in a study of blood T cell repertoires in COVID-19. Here immunoSEQ multiplex PCR was the method, and the copy in TCRdb shows in-frame clones only, minus some. This table holds 100,000 to 150,000 clones, about 83% found once. The source material was peripheral blood. These receptors were collected from a man in his sixties with acute or convalescent COVID-19.

V and J are TRBV5-4 and TRBJ2-1; 11 nucleotides agree with TRBD2. Germline V gene data show CDR1 as SGHNT and CDR2 as YYREEE (reference sequence). The CDR3 consists of 17 residues. Unmatched junction bases numbered 9, after V lost 4 bases and J lost 3 bases. The CDR3 region is CASSRRTSGSLYNEQFF. In DNA, the CDR3 is TGTGCCAGCAGCCGCCGGACTAGCGGGTCCCTCTACAATGAGCAGTTCTTC.

The chain uses TRBV7-3 and TRBJ2-3; TRBD2 agrees at 8 bases. V trimming: 6 bases; J trimming: 2 bases; junction bases outside the gene matches: 4. The germline CDR1 and CDR2 sequences are SGHTA and FQGTGA. The CDR3 sequence is 14 residues long. The CDR3 region is CASSPLAATDTQYF. CDR3 bases: TGTGCCAGCAGTCCACTAGCGGCCACAGATACGCAGTATTTT. Complete variable domain (other parts from reference TRBV7-3 and TRBJ2-3): GAGVSQTPSNKVTEKGKYVELRCDPISGHTALYWYRQSLGQGPEFLIYFQGTGAADDSGLPNDRFFAVRPEGSVSTLKIQRTERGDSAVYLCASSPLAATDTQYFGPGTRLTVL.

The V and J genes are TRBV23-1 and TRBJ1-2, with D perhaps TRBD1 (5 bases). TRBV23-1 is given ORF status, its function remaining uncertain. The length of the CDR3 is 17 residues. Trimming pared 0 bases from V and 1 base from J, leaving 15 bases between. The CDR3 region has the DNA TGCGCCAGCAGTCAATCGTGCGGGGGAAACCGTAACTATGGCTACACCTTC. Translated, it gives CASSQSCGGNRNYGYTF.

Only one count was recorded for this clone. The chain joins TRBV15 to TRBJ2-7; D perhaps matches TRBD2 (5 bases). The V end lost 3 bases, the J end lost 3 bases, and 15 bases lay between the germline ends. Germline CDR1 LNHNV, CDR2 YYDKDF (reference sequence). This CDR3 comprises 15 residues. The CDR3 here is CATSRGWGANYEQYF. In DNA, the CDR3 is TGTGCCACCAGCAGGGGGTGGGGAGCTAACTACGAGCAGTACTTC.

V usage is TRBV24-1 and J usage is TRBJ2-2; a weak D match, TRBD1 (5 bases). The CDR3 covers 15 residues. Trimming pared 4 bases from V and 0 bases from J, leaving 8 bases between. Germline loops: CDR1 KGHDR, CDR2 SFDVKD. In nucleotides, the CDR3 is TGTGCCACCAGTGACGGACAAACGAACACCGGGGAGCTGTTTTTT. As protein: CATSDGQTNTGELFF.

CDR3 nucleotide sequence: TGTGCCACCAGTCAATTGCTGCTAGCGGGACGGGATTTAGCCAAAAACATTCAGTACTTC. Translation: CATSQLLLAGRDLAKNIQYF. The J gene is TRBJ2-4, the V gene TRBV15, with 9 nucleotides matching TRBD2. This CDR3 spans 20 amino acids. Trimming at V came to 6 bases and at J to 0 bases, leaving 18 bases not matched to a gene. CDR1 is LNHNV, CDR2 YYDKDF, per germline (reference sequence).

The chain uses TRBV28 and TRBJ2-3; 8 bases line up with TRBD2. Per the germline V gene, CDR1 is MDHEN and CDR2 is SYDVKM. This CDR3 has 15 amino acids. The V gene end was trimmed by 2 bases and the J gene end by 3 bases; junction bases not matched to a gene: 4. CDR3 loop: CASSLSGSGTDTQYF. Here the CDR3 DNA reads TGTGCCAGCAGTTTAAGCGGGAGTGGAACAGATACGCAGTATTTT.

V gene TRBV27 combines with J gene TRBJ1-4, with 11 bases that match TRBD1. The germline CDR1 and CDR2 sequences are MNHEY and SMNVEV (reference sequence). The CDR3 spans 17 residues. V trimming: 1 base; J trimming: 8 bases; junction bases outside the gene matches: 9. The CDR3 protein is CASSLYGQGAVGEKLFF. The CDR3 DNA reads as TGTGCCAGCAGTTTATACGGACAGGGGGCAGTAGGAGAAAAACTGTTTTTT.

The V and J genes are TRBV19 and TRBJ2-7; 7 bases align to TRBD2. The germline V gene has CDR1 LNHDA and CDR2 SQIVND (reference sequence). The trim removed 2 bases at V and 3 bases at J, leaving 4 bases unmatched. This CDR3 has 14 amino acids. CDR3 DNA sequence: TGTGCCAGTAGTATATCCGCGGGGGACTACGAGCAGTACTTC. Residues: CASSISAGDYEQYF.

The V and J genes are TRBV29-1 and TRBJ1-2; D possibly corresponds to TRBD1 (6 bases). The CDR3 totals 13 residues. Germline V gene sequence: CDR1 SQVTM, CDR2 ANQGSEA. V gave up 7 bases and J gave up 8 bases, with 20 bases separating them. This CDR3 is CSDYPTGQSGYTF. The CDR3 DNA reads TGCAGCGACTACCCGACCGGACAGAGCGGCTACACCTTC.

V is TRBV3-1 (or the pseudogene TRBV3-2) and J is TRBJ2-7; no firm D call. The germline V gene has CDR1 LGHDT and CDR2 YNNKEL (reference sequence). Trimming pared 1 base from V and 0 bases from J, leaving 7 bases between. This CDR3 contains 14 residues. DNA of the CDR3: TGTGCCAGCAGCCAAGCGGTCTTCTCCTACGAGCAGTACTTC. Its translation: CASSQAVFSYEQYF.

This clone was observed a few times. The chain recombines TRBV11-1 with TRBJ2-6; possible D gene TRBD2, 6 bases. Deletions cut 5 bases from V and 2 bases from J, with 13 bases between. CDR3 size: 16 residues. Germline values: CDR1 SGHAT, CDR2 FQDESV (reference sequence). DNA for the CDR3: TGTGCCAGCAGCCGGTACGGAGGGGCTGGGGCCAACGTCCTGACTTTC. Its protein is CASSRYGGAGANVLTF.

This clone was seen a handful of times. V usage is TRBV6-6 and J usage is TRBJ1-2, with 8 bases identical to TRBD1. Trimming took 2 bases from V and 6 from J; bases not matched to a gene: 11. In germline, CDR1 is MNHNY, CDR2 SVGAGI (reference sequence). The CDR3 extends over 16 amino acids. The CDR3 here is CASSYLGQGASDGYTF. CDR3 bases: TGTGCCAGCAGTTACCTTGGACAGGGCGCATCAGATGGCTACACCTTC.

The rearrangement links TRBV6-1 to TRBJ2-5, with a weak D call TRBD2 (6 bases). Germline V gene data show CDR1 as MNHNS and CDR2 as SASEGT. The V end lost 3 bases, the J end lost 5 bases, and 19 bases lay between the germline ends. The CDR3 extends over 16 amino acids. CDR3 DNA sequence: TGTGCCAGCAGTGACCCTGGGGGGTCTAAGCGGGAGACCCAGTACTTC. Translated, it gives CASSDPGGSKRETQYF.

This chain joins TRBV19 and TRBJ1-2; tentative D call: TRBD1 (6 bases). Trimming took 5 bases from V and 5 from J, leaving 24 bases between them. Germline lookup yields CDR1 LNHDA and CDR2 SQIVND (reference sequence). This CDR3 has 17 residues. The CDR3 loop reads CASSPGQKFHAPYGYTF. The CDR3, as DNA: TGTGCCAGTAGTCCAGGACAGAAGTTCCACGCCCCTTATGGCTACACCTTC.

The rearrangement uses TRBV11-2 and TRBJ1-1; the D gene is possibly TRBD1 (5 bases). Deletions cut 0 bases from V and 6 bases from J, with 14 bases between. Germline CDR1 is SGHAT and CDR2 is FQNNGV. This CDR3 is 15 amino acids long. In DNA, the CDR3 is TGTGCCAGCAGCTTAGACGTCAGGGCGGTCCCTGAAGCTTTCTTT. It codes for CASSLDVRAVPEAFF. Full variable domain (remainder filled in from reference TRBV11-2 and TRBJ1-1): EAGVAQSPRYKIIEKRQSVAFWCNPISGHATLYWYQQILGQGPKLLIQFQNNGVVDDSQLPKDRFSAERLKGVDSTLKIQPAKLEDSAVYLCASSLDVRAVPEAFFGQGTRLTVV.